A single sample gave rise to the 29 T cell receptor beta chains below, sequenced in a study of blood T cell repertoires in COVID-19. Profiled with immunoSEQ multiplex PCR; TCRdb holds only in-frame clones, not every one. This table has approximately 70,000 clones, about 91% appearing once. The sequencing sample was made of peripheral blood. These TCRs come from a human donor with active COVID-19. The donor label of this sample is uncertain.

This clone appeared once. The chain employs TRBV10-2 and TRBJ2-5; 8 bases align to TRBD2. V shed 5 bases, J shed 2 bases, and the junction held 7 bases outside the gene matches. This CDR3 spans 15 amino acids. CDR1 is WSHSY and CDR2 is SAAADI in the germline V gene. The CDR3 DNA reads TGCGCCAGCAGTTGGCGGGAGGCAGGGCAAGAGACCCAGTACTTC. Translating gives CASSWREAGQETQYF.

V and J are TRBV11-2 and TRBJ2-2; 7 bases are a match to TRBD1. Per the germline V gene, CDR1 is SGHAT and CDR2 is FQNNGV. The CDR3 runs 15 residues. Trimming removed 1 base from V and 7 bases from J; junction bases left unmatched: 6. CDR3 in DNA: TGTGCCAGCAGCTTAGCAGTCCAGGGGGTCGGGGAGCTGTTTTTT. Its protein is CASSLAVQGVGELFF.

V gene TRBV28 combines with J gene TRBJ1-2; 8 bases align to TRBD1. The V gene end was trimmed by 5 bases and the J gene end by 3 bases; junction bases not matched to a gene: 2. The CDR3 totals 13 residues. CDR1 and CDR2 from the germline V gene are MDHEN and SYDVKM. CDR3: CASSNRGDYGYTF. The DNA for the CDR3 is TGTGCCAGCAGTAACAGGGGGGACTATGGCTACACCTTC.

Only one count was recorded for this clone. The genes are TRBV18 and TRBJ2-7; 8 positions agree with TRBD1. Germline loops: CDR1 KGHSH, CDR2 LQKENI. V was pared by 4 bases and J by 0 bases, with 2 bases of the junction left unmatched. The CDR3 loop spans 14 amino acids. CDR3 loop: CASSLGQGSYEQYF. CDR3 sequence (DNA): TGTGCCAGCTCACTCGGACAGGGCTCCTACGAGCAGTACTTC.

V usage is TRBV11-2 and J usage is TRBJ2-2; 8 positions agree with TRBD1. Trimming took 4 bases from V and 4 from J; bases not matched to a gene: 5. The CDR3 has 15 residues. Germline V gene lookup returns CDR1 SGHAT and CDR2 FQNNGV. The DNA for the CDR3 is TGTGCCAGCAGCTCCACGGACAGGGCCACCGGGGAGCTGTTTTTT. Translated: CASSSTDRATGELFF.

The rearrangement uses TRBV11-2 and TRBJ2-3; a weak D match, TRBD2 (5 bases). CDR1 SGHAT and CDR2 FQNNGV come from the germline V gene. Trimming stripped 0 bases from V and 0 bases from J, with 13 bases between. The CDR3 runs 17 residues. CDR3 sequence (DNA): TGTGCCAGCAGCTTAGATCTTGGCGGGTACAGCACAGATACGCAGTATTTT. It encodes CASSLDLGGYSTDTQYF.

This clone was recorded once. The rearrangement uses TRBV5-4 and TRBJ2-1; TRBD2 aligns across 11 bases. The length of the CDR3 is 16 residues. Germline lookup yields CDR1 SGHNT and CDR2 YYREEE (reference sequence). V shed 1 base and J 5 bases; nucleotides not matched to a gene: 5. As DNA, the CDR3 is TGTGCCAGCAGCTTGCCCGCGGGACTAGCGGACAATGAGCAGTTCTTC. Translating gives CASSLPAGLADNEQFF.

The chain recombines TRBV13 with TRBJ2-3; TRBD2 is a possible D gene (5 bases). There are 16 residues in the CDR3. Trimming stripped 2 bases from V and 2 bases from J, with 14 bases between. From germline, CDR1 is PRHDT and CDR2 FYEKMQ (reference sequence). CDR3 in amino acids: CASSLLLAETTDTQYF. The CDR3 region has the DNA TGTGCCAGCAGCTTATTGCTAGCAGAGACCACAGATACGCAGTATTTT.

The V and J genes are TRBV7-2 and TRBJ1-5, with D unclear. The CDR3 extends over 12 amino acids. Trimming took off 3 bases at V and 7 bases at J, with 7 bases between the two ends. Per the germline V gene, CDR1 is SGHTA and CDR2 is FQGNSA. The CDR3 sequence is CASSFDNQPQHF. The CDR3 nucleotides are TGTGCCAGCAGCTTTGACAACCAGCCCCAGCATTTT.

The rearrangement uses TRBV7-2 and TRBJ2-3; the match to TRBD2 covers 7 bases. In germline, CDR1 is SGHTA, CDR2 FQGNSA. The CDR3 length is 15 residues. J lost 2 bases, V lost 5 bases, and 7 bases had no gene match. This CDR3 reads CASSPLAGPTDTQYF. For the CDR3, the DNA is TGTGCCAGCAGCCCGTTAGCGGGCCCCACAGATACGCAGTATTTT. Combining the CDR3 with reference TRBV7-2 and TRBJ2-3 gives the whole variable domain GAGVSQSPSNKVTEKGKDVELRCDPISGHTALYWYRQSLGQGLEFLIYFQGNSAPDKSGLPSDRFSAERTGGSVSTLTIQRTQQEDSAVYLCASSPLAGPTDTQYFGPGTRLTVL.

The chain links TRBV27 to TRBJ2-2, with 7 positions matching TRBD2. The germline V gene encodes CDR1 MNHEY and CDR2 SMNVEV (reference sequence). Trimming at V came to 7 bases and at J to 1 base, leaving 6 bases not matched to a gene. The CDR3 contains 15 residues. CDR3 bases: TGTGCCAGCACCCGAGAGCGGGGGAACACCGGGGAGCTGTTTTTT. Its translation is CASTRERGNTGELFF.

The chain employs TRBV11-3 and TRBJ2-4, with D maybe TRBD2 (6 bases). With 1 base removed from V and 2 bases from J, the gap between germline ends came to 12 bases. Per germline, CDR1 SGHNT and CDR2 YENEEA. The length of the CDR3 is 16 residues. CDR3 nucleotides: TGTGCCAGCAGCTTAGGGAGGGTGGTAACCAAAAACATTCAGTACTTC. It yields the protein CASSLGRVVTKNIQYF. Using reference TRBV11-3 and TRBJ2-4 for the parts outside the CDR3, the full variable domain is EAGVVQSPRYKIIEKKQPVAFWCNPISGHNTLYWYLQNLGQGPELLIRYENEEAVDDSQLPKDRFSAERLKGVDSTLKIQPAELGDSAVYLCASSLGRVVTKNIQYFGAGTRLSVL.

This rearrangement joins TRBV7-2 to TRBJ2-1; the match to TRBD2 covers 14 bases. V shed 5 bases, J shed 6 bases, and the junction held 12 bases outside the gene matches. The CDR3 spans 18 residues. Looked up from germline, CDR1 is SGHTA and CDR2 is FQGNSA. The CDR3: CASSLGLAGAFGPNEQFF. CDR3 DNA sequence: TGTGCCAGCAGCCTGGGACTAGCGGGAGCGTTCGGGCCCAATGAGCAGTTCTTC. Using reference TRBV7-2 and TRBJ2-1 for the parts outside the CDR3, the full variable domain is GAGVSQSPSNKVTEKGKDVELRCDPISGHTALYWYRQSLGQGLEFLIYFQGNSAPDKSGLPSDRFSAERTGGSVSTLTIQRTQQEDSAVYLCASSLGLAGAFGPNEQFFGPGTRLTVL.

This clone showed up just once. The chain uses TRBV6-5 and TRBJ1-3, with D possibly being TRBD1 (6 bases). Trimming left V 0 bases short and J 4 bases short, with 13 bases between. This CDR3 is 16 amino acids long. Germline V lookup: CDR1 MNHEY, CDR2 SVGAGI. In DNA form, the CDR3 reads TGTGCCAGCAGTTACTCATTCAGGGGATCCGGAAACACCATATATTTT. Residues: CASSYSFRGSGNTIYF.

This rearrangement joins TRBV2 to TRBJ1-5; TRBD1 is a possible D gene (5 bases). Trimming cost V 1 base and J 5 bases, with 12 bases left between them. Germline CDR1 reads SNHLY; CDR2 reads FYNNEI. The CDR3 is 15 residues long. CDR3 protein: CASSEVGVGDQPQHF. The CDR3 DNA follows: TGTGCCAGCAGTGAAGTAGGGGTAGGTGATCAGCCCCAGCATTTT.

The chain couples TRBV24-1 to TRBJ2-5, with TRBD2 matching 9 bases. The V gene's germline CDR1 is KGHDR and CDR2 SFDVKD. V lost 5 bases and J lost 5; bases outside the gene matches: 8. The CDR3 sequence is 15 residues long. This CDR3 reads CATSVAGGRWETQYF. CDR3 DNA sequence: TGTGCCACCAGTGTGGCGGGAGGGCGGTGGGAGACCCAGTACTTC.

V usage is TRBV9 and J usage is TRBJ2-3; TRBD2 is a possible D gene (5 bases). The CDR3 contains 15 residues. CDR1 is SGDLS and CDR2 is YYNGEE in the germline V gene. V was shortened by 2 bases and J by 2 bases, with 12 bases between the two germline ends. CDR3: CASSVGLAPTDTQYF. In DNA form, the CDR3 reads TGTGCCAGCAGCGTCGGCCTAGCCCCCACAGATACGCAGTATTTT.

The V gene is TRBV5-1, the J gene TRBJ2-1; D gene unclear. Germline CDR1 SGHRS, CDR2 YFSETQ. Trimming left V 2 bases short and J 6 bases short, with 18 bases between. This CDR3 contains 16 residues. CDR3 coding DNA: TGCGCCAGCAGCTTCAGTCCAGAAGTTACGGGCAATGAGCAGTTCTTC. Protein: CASSFSPEVTGNEQFF.

The chain couples TRBV29-1 to TRBJ1-3; perhaps TRBD1 as D (6 bases). The CDR3 sequence is 15 residues long. The ends were cut back, 6 bases at V and 4 bases at J, with 19 bases in the middle. Germline values: CDR1 SQVTM, CDR2 ANQGSEA. The CDR3: CSVEDSTLSGNTIYF. DNA for the CDR3: TGCAGCGTCGAGGACAGCACCTTGTCAGGAAACACCATATATTTT. Using reference TRBV29-1 and TRBJ1-3 for the parts outside the CDR3, the full variable domain is SAVISQKPSRDICQRGTSLTIQCQVDSQVTMMFWYRQQPGQSLTLIATANQGSEATYESGFVIDKFPISRPNLTFSTLTVSNMSPEDSSIYLCSVEDSTLSGNTIYFGEGSWLTVV.

The chain uses TRBV2 and TRBJ1-1; the D is unclear. Germline CDR1 reads SNHLY; CDR2 reads FYNNEI. V was trimmed by 10 bases and J by 5 bases, leaving 11 bases between them. This CDR3 contains 11 residues. DNA for the CDR3: TGTGCCACCGCCCGGGAAACTGAAGCTTTCTTT. Translated, it gives CATARETEAFF.

The chain recombines TRBV19 with TRBJ1-2; TRBD1 might be the D (6 bases). Trimming left V 5 bases short and J 0 bases short, with 13 bases between. The CDR3 sequence is 15 residues long. Germline V gives CDR1 LNHDA, CDR2 SQIVND (reference sequence). The CDR3 here is CASSPETGANYGYTF. The CDR3 nucleotides read TGTGCCAGTAGTCCAGAGACAGGAGCTAACTATGGCTACACCTTC.

The V and J genes are TRBV7-6 and TRBJ2-1; 10 bases match TRBD2. The germline gives CDR1 SGHVS, CDR2 FNYEAQ. V lost 1 base and J lost 6; bases outside the gene matches: 3. The CDR3 contains 15 residues. For the CDR3, the DNA is TGTGCCAGCAGCTTAGATAGCGGGAGGATCAATGAGCAGTTCTTC. It specifies CASSLDSGRINEQFF.

The chain employs TRBV5-1 and TRBJ2-1, with D maybe TRBD2 (6 bases). V lost 3 bases, J lost 0 bases, and 10 bases lay in between. CDR1 is SGHRS and CDR2 is YFSETQ in the germline V gene. The CDR3 is 15 amino acids. The CDR3 is CASSSGLSSYNEQFF. Here the CDR3 DNA reads TGCGCCAGCAGCTCGGGACTCAGCTCCTACAATGAGCAGTTCTTC.

The J gene is TRBJ2-7, the V gene TRBV11-1; no firm D call. Germline V lookup: CDR1 SGHAT, CDR2 FQDESV (reference sequence). The CDR3 covers 13 residues. V lost 3 bases, J lost 6 bases, and 12 bases lay in between. CDR3: CASSLSSVGEQYF. CDR3 DNA: TGTGCCAGCAGCTTGTCCTCGGTCGGCGAGCAGTACTTC.

The CDR3, as DNA: TGTGCCACCAGCAGAGAGGGACTAGCGGGAGGTCAGTTCTTC. This gives the protein CATSREGLAGGQFF. The genes are TRBV15 and TRBJ2-1; 15 bases are a match to TRBD2. After removal of 0 bases from V and 13 bases from J, the junction contained 1 base not matched to a gene. The CDR3 sequence is 14 residues long. CDR1 LNHNV and CDR2 YYDKDF come from the germline V gene (reference sequence).

The chain joins TRBV10-3 to TRBJ1-1; D gene uncertain. This CDR3 has 11 residues. Germline V gene sequence: CDR1 ENHRY, CDR2 SYGVKD. Trimming left V 3 bases short and J 4 bases short, with 3 bases between. The CDR3 here is CAISDITEAFF. The CDR3 coding sequence is TGTGCCATCAGTGATATCACTGAAGCTTTCTTT.

V and J are TRBV6-2 or TRBV6-3 and TRBJ2-7; the D is unclear. The CDR3 consists of 13 residues. Trimming removed 5 bases from V and 0 bases from J, with 8 bases in between. Germline V gene sequence: CDR1 MNHEY, CDR2 SVGEGT. CDR3 in amino acids: CASSPRSSYEQYF. Here the CDR3 DNA reads TGTGCCAGCAGTCCACGGTCCTCCTACGAGCAGTACTTC.

The chain recombines TRBV6-2 or TRBV6-3 with TRBJ2-3; D is perhaps TRBD1 (5 bases). V shed 6 bases and J shed 0 bases, with 10 bases lying between them. Looked up from germline, CDR1 is MNHEY and CDR2 is SVGEGT. The CDR3 is 14 amino acids. The CDR3 loop is CASSETGSTDTQYF. DNA of the CDR3: TGTGCCAGCAGCGAAACAGGAAGCACAGATACGCAGTATTTT.

CDR3 DNA sequence: TGCGCCAGCAGCTATAATCCCGACTCGAACACCGGGGAGCTGTTTTTT. Protein sequence: CASSYNPDSNTGELFF. This chain links TRBV4-3 with TRBJ2-2; no firm D call. CDR3 length equals 16 residues. Germline lookup yields CDR1 LGHNA and CDR2 YSLEER. V was clipped by 5 bases and J by 0 bases, with 13 bases between them.